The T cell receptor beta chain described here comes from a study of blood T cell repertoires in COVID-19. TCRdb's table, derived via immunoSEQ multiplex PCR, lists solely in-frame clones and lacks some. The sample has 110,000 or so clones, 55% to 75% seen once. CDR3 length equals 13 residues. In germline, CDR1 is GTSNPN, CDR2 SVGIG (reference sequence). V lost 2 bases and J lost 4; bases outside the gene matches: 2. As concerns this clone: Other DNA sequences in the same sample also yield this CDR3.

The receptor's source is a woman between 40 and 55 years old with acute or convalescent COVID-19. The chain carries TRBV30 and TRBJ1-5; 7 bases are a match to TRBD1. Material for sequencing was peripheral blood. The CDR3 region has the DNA TGTGCCTGGAGTCGGACAGGAAATCAGCCCCAGCATTTT. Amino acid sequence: CAWSRTGNQPQHF.